This TCR beta chain originates from a study of technical replicates of blood from a few donors. The CDR3 consists of 17 residues. Per the germline V gene, CDR1 is LGHNA and CDR2 is YNFKEQ. Trimming removed 1 base from V and 4 bases from J; junction bases left unmatched: 9. Sequenced by immunoSEQ multiplex PCR; TCRdb stores in-frame clones only, minus some. The sample records some 57,000 clones, over 85% being singletons. This sequence was found in a human donor in good health. Some clones in this sample may be carry-over from other donors' samples. The chain couples TRBV4-2 to TRBJ2-3, with TRBD2 identical over 9 bases. Sequencing used PBMCs. The CDR3 is CASSQGIASGDPDTQYF. CDR3 nucleotides: TGTGCCAGCAGCCAAGGGATCGCTAGCGGGGACCCAGATACGCAGTATTTT.